Each of the 21 T cell receptor beta chains below was sequenced from the same sample in a study of blood T cell repertoires in COVID-19. Sequenced by immunoSEQ multiplex PCR; TCRdb stores in-frame clones only, minus some. The sample carries fewer than 250,000 clones, roughly 84% recorded once. The specimen sequenced was peripheral blood. The receptors here all came from a human donor in a cohort sampled during active COVID-19.

This clone showed up just a few times. The chain combines TRBV24-1 with TRBJ2-2; TRBD1 might be the D (5 bases). Germline lookup yields CDR1 KGHDR and CDR2 SFDVKD. The CDR3 consists of 14 residues. Between the trimmed V and J ends, which lost 4 bases and 3 bases, there was a span of 8 bases. CDR3 in DNA: TGTGCCACCAGTGACCAGGGATACACCGGGGAGCTGTTTTTT. Its protein is CATSDQGYTGELFF.

A single count supports this clone. The J gene is TRBJ1-5, the V gene TRBV5-5, with D possibly TRBD1 on 5 matching bases. V was trimmed by 4 bases and J by 2 bases, leaving 22 bases between them. The CDR3 extends over 18 amino acids. Germline V gene lookup returns CDR1 SGHKS and CDR2 YYEKEE (reference sequence). Here the CDR3 reads CASSPSRQTFLGNQPQHF. For the CDR3, the DNA is TGTGCCAGCAGCCCGTCGAGACAGACCTTTCTGGGCAATCAGCCCCAGCATTTT.

This chain connects TRBV6-5 to TRBJ2-1; D gene uncertain. V was shortened by 5 bases and J by 0 bases, with 8 bases between the two germline ends. Per germline, CDR1 MNHEY and CDR2 SVGAGI. The CDR3 is 14 amino acids. The CDR3 loop is CASSRLNSYNEQFF. For the CDR3, the DNA is TGTGCCAGCAGTAGACTCAACTCCTACAATGAGCAGTTCTTC.

This chain connects TRBV19 to TRBJ1-1, with TRBD1 matching over 12 bases. The V gene end was trimmed by 3 bases and the J gene end by 3 bases; junction bases not matched to a gene: 5. This CDR3 comprises 16 residues. Germline assignment: CDR1 LNHDA and CDR2 SQIVND (reference sequence). In nucleotides, the CDR3 is TGTGCCAGTAGTATGGATGGGACAGGGGGCGACACTGAAGCTTTCTTT. Translating gives CASSMDGTGGDTEAFF. The variable domain in full, with the rest retrieved from reference TRBV19 and TRBJ1-1, is DGGITQSPKYLFRKEGQNVTLSCEQNLNHDAMYWYRQDPGQGLRLIYYSQIVNDFQKGDIAEGYSVSREKKESFPLTVTSAQKNPTAFYLCASSMDGTGGDTEAFFGQGTRLTVV.

This clone was detected only once. The rearrangement joins TRBV7-2 to TRBJ1-1, with TRBD1 as a possible D gene (5 bases). The germline V gene has CDR1 SGHTA and CDR2 FQGNSA. The V and J ends lost 5 bases and 2 bases respectively, with 15 bases between them. CDR3 size: 15 residues. The CDR3 DNA follows: TGTGCCAGCAGCACCCAACCGACAGAAAACACTGAAGCTTTCTTT. Translated: CASSTQPTENTEAFF.

The J gene is TRBJ2-2, the V gene TRBV2, with D unresolved. CDR1 is SNHLY, CDR2 FYNNEI, per germline. The V and J ends lost 1 base and 6 bases respectively, with 3 bases between them. This CDR3 is built from 12 residues. Written as DNA, the CDR3 is TGTGCCAGCAGTGAAGGGCCCGGGGAGCTGTTTTTT. Translating gives CASSEGPGELFF.

The CDR3 here is CASSPRVAGAYEQYF. The CDR3 nucleotides read TGTGCCAGCAGCCCCCGAGTAGCGGGAGCCTACGAGCAGTACTTC. The chain carries TRBV7-2 and TRBJ2-7; 9 bases line up with TRBD2. This CDR3 is built from 15 residues. V dropped 5 bases and J dropped 2; count of bases not matched to a gene: 7. Germline-derived CDR1 and CDR2 are SGHTA and FQGNSA.

The rearrangement joins TRBV7-2 to TRBJ2-1, with D tentatively TRBD1 (5 bases). V lost 1 base and J lost 3, with 16 bases in between. CDR1 and CDR2 from the germline V gene are SGHTA and FQGNSA. The CDR3 length is 17 residues. The CDR3 loop is CASSLDLGQGNYNEQFF. The CDR3 DNA reads TGTGCCAGCAGCTTAGATCTAGGGCAGGGTAACTACAATGAGCAGTTCTTC. Full variable domain (missing parts from reference TRBV7-2 and TRBJ2-1): GAGVSQSPSNKVTEKGKDVELRCDPISGHTALYWYRQSLGQGLEFLIYFQGNSAPDKSGLPSDRFSAERTGGSVSTLTIQRTQQEDSAVYLCASSLDLGQGNYNEQFFGPGTRLTVL.

V gene TRBV5-1 combines with J gene TRBJ2-3; TRBD1 agrees at 8 bases. V trimming: 4 bases; J trimming: 3 bases; junction bases outside the gene matches: 4. CDR3 length equals 14 residues. Germline V gene data show CDR1 as SGHRS and CDR2 as YFSETQ. CDR3 residues: CASSRRQGTDTQYF. CDR3 nucleotides: TGCGCCAGCAGCAGACGACAGGGGACAGATACGCAGTATTTT. Drawing the rest from reference TRBV5-1 and TRBJ2-3, the complete variable domain is KAGVTQTPRYLIKTRGQQVTLSCSPISGHRSVSWYQQTPGQGLQFLFEYFSETQRNKGNFPGRFSGRQFSNSRSEMNVSTLELGDSALYLCASSRRQGTDTQYFGPGTRLTVL.

The chain links TRBV14 to TRBJ1-6; 7 positions agree with TRBD1. The germline V gene encodes CDR1 SGHDN and CDR2 FVKESK. The CDR3 loop spans 15 amino acids. V shed 4 bases, J shed 7 bases, and the junction held 7 bases outside the gene matches. Here the CDR3 reads CASSPVTGTNSPLHF. CDR3 DNA: TGTGCCAGCAGCCCCGTGACAGGGACAAATTCACCCCTCCACTTT.

The chain uses TRBV18 and TRBJ2-1; D is undetermined. V was cut by 2 bases and J by 7 bases, with 9 bases left in between. CDR1 is KGHSH, CDR2 LQKENI, per germline. This CDR3 has 13 residues. In DNA form, the CDR3 reads TGTGCCAGCTCACCAGTATTAGCAAATGAGCAGTTCTTC. The encoded protein is CASSPVLANEQFF.

The J gene is TRBJ2-6, the V gene TRBV28; 10 bases agree with TRBD1. This CDR3 has 16 residues. J was trimmed by 1 base and V by 5 bases; bases with no gene match: 2. The germline CDR1 and CDR2 sequences are MDHEN and SYDVKM. The CDR3 loop is CASSRDRGSGANVLTF. The CDR3 bases are TGTGCCAGCAGTCGGGACAGGGGATCTGGGGCCAACGTCCTGACTTTC. The full variable domain, with the rest looked up from reference TRBV28 and TRBJ2-6, is DVKVTQSSRYLVKRTGEKVFLECVQDMDHENMFWYRQDPGLGLRLIYFSYDVKMKEKGDIPEGYSVSREKKERFSLILESASTNQTSMYLCASSRDRGSGANVLTFGAGSRLTVL.

This clone was detected only a few times. This sequence joins TRBV23-1 and TRBJ1-2, with 9 bases aligning to TRBD1. TRBV23-1 is labeled an ORF, and its function is uncertain. Trimming took 0 bases from V and 6 from J; bases not matched to a gene: 11. The length of the CDR3 is 17 residues. The DNA for the CDR3 is TGCGCCAGCAGTCAATCTTCTCCCGGGACAGGGTGGGATGGCTACACCTTC. Protein: CASSQSSPGTGWDGYTF.

The chain couples TRBV10-3 to TRBJ1-1; TRBD1 is a possible D gene (5 bases). This CDR3 has 15 residues. Trimming pared 2 bases from V and 0 bases from J, leaving 10 bases between. Germline assignment: CDR1 ENHRY and CDR2 SYGVKD. The CDR3 here is CAISEGAGMNTEAFF. CDR3 bases: TGTGCCATCAGTGAGGGGGCCGGCATGAACACTGAAGCTTTCTTT.

The J gene is TRBJ2-1, the V gene TRBV7-7; 8 bases are a match to TRBD2. The CDR3 sequence is 15 residues long. Germline assignment: CDR1 SSHAT and CDR2 FNYEAQ (reference sequence). The V segment lost 3 bases and the J segment 8 bases; nucleotides outside the gene matches: 9. The CDR3: CASSLSREGRDEQFF. The CDR3 DNA follows: TGTGCCAGCAGCTTGAGTCGGGAGGGCCGGGATGAGCAGTTCTTC.

This chain uses TRBV7-9 with TRBJ2-5, with TRBD2 identical over 8 bases. The CDR3 loop spans 15 amino acids. With 3 bases clipped from V and 4 bases from J, the junction kept 7 bases outside the gene matches. CDR1 is SEHNR, CDR2 FQNEAQ, per germline (reference sequence). The CDR3 DNA follows: TGTGCCAGCAGCTTTACGGGAGGGCGGCCAGAGACCCAGTACTTC. Residues: CASSFTGGRPETQYF. Variable domain in full (rest from reference TRBV7-9 and TRBJ2-5): DTGVSQNPRHKITKRGQNVTFRCDPISEHNRLYWYRQTLGQGPEFLTYFQNEAQLEKSRLLSDRFSAERPKGSFSTLEIQRTEQGDSAMYLCASSFTGGRPETQYFGPGTRLLVL.

The V gene is TRBV25-1, the J gene TRBJ2-1; the match to TRBD1 covers 10 bases. J was trimmed by 8 bases and V by 7 bases; bases with no gene match: 5. CDR3 length: 13 amino acids. Germline CDR1 and CDR2: MGHDK and SYGVNS. CDR3 amino acids: CASTGTGVDEQFF. CDR3 DNA: TGTGCCAGCACCGGGACAGGGGTCGATGAGCAGTTCTTC.

The rearrangement links TRBV2 to TRBJ1-2; no clear D. The CDR3 consists of 13 residues. Germline loops: CDR1 SNHLY, CDR2 FYNNEI. Trimming shortened V by 2 bases and J by 5 bases, and 9 bases separated the two germline ends. The CDR3 nucleotides are TGTGCCAGCAGTGAACGCCCGGGTTATGGCTACACCTTC. It specifies CASSERPGYGYTF.

The J gene is TRBJ1-5, the V gene TRBV4-1, with a tentative D call TRBD1 (5 bases). The CDR3 extends over 16 amino acids. Germline V CDR1 and CDR2: MGHRA, YSYEKL. V lost 2 bases, J lost 0 bases, and 11 bases lay in between. The CDR3 here is CASSQIPQGSNQPQHF. The CDR3 nucleotides are TGCGCCAGCAGCCAAATCCCTCAGGGTAGCAATCAGCCCCAGCATTTT.

The rearrangement joins TRBV7-9 to TRBJ2-7; 7 nucleotides agree with TRBD1. The CDR3 has 15 amino acids. J lost 2 bases, V lost 2 bases, and 6 bases had no gene match. The germline V gene encodes CDR1 SEHNR and CDR2 FQNEAQ (reference sequence). The CDR3: CASSLSPGTAYEQYF. CDR3 bases: TGTGCCAGCAGCTTATCCCCCGGGACAGCCTACGAGCAGTACTTC.

The CDR3 reads CASSLGGYTGELFF. The CDR3 nucleotides read TGTGCCAGCAGCTTGGGCGGGTACACCGGGGAGCTGTTTTTT. The chain joins TRBV7-3 to TRBJ2-2; tentative D call: TRBD2 (5 bases). The germline V gene has CDR1 SGHTA and CDR2 FQGTGA. The CDR3 runs 14 residues. V was pared by 3 bases and J by 3 bases, with 8 bases between.